This record concerns one T cell receptor beta chain sequence. The repertoire was sequenced with immunoSEQ multiplex PCR; TCRdb's copy has only in-frame clones and lacks some. The sample lists about 230,000 clones; 65% to 90% were seen once. This entry is derived from a study of blood T cell repertoires in COVID-19. Trimming cost V 6 bases and J 10 bases, with 16 bases left between them. This CDR3 spans 13 amino acids. CDR1 and CDR2 (germline): LGHNA, YNFKEQ. This sequence was found in a woman aged 45-65 years with acute or convalescent COVID-19. The sequencing input was peripheral blood. The chain joins TRBV4-2 to TRBJ2-1; no clear D. The CDR3 DNA sequence: TGTGCCAGCAGTCCCTCTGCAGGTCAGGAGCAGTTCTTC. It translates to CASSPSAGQEQFF.